The rows below give T cell receptor beta chains drawn from one sample of a study of CD4 T cells in relation to SARS-CoV-2 and coronaviruses. What these receptors recognize is not known. Clones were sequenced by immunoSEQ multiplex PCR, and TCRdb holds only the in-frame ones, with some missing. The sample records some 29,000 clones, 74% being singletons. The sample comprised CD4+ T cells from PBMCs, cultured in vitro. These receptors all stem from a human donor in good health. CDR3s include the opening cysteine and the closing phenylalanine or tryptophan.

TRBJ2-3 | TRBV18 | CASSPTDTQYF
TRBJ2-5 | TRBV18 | CASSAAGGGETQYF
TRBJ1-2 | TRBV6-5 | CASRSGTGLDYGYTF
TRBJ1-1 | TRBV3-1/TRBV3-2 | CASRPSQGEDKAFF
TRBJ1-1 | TRBV11-3 | CASSLGSRQGNTEAFF
TRBJ2-2 | TRBV6-5 | CASSYVNSPARELFF
TRBJ1-4 | TRBV6-5 | CASSRQVDNEKLFF
TRBJ2-3 | TRBV27 | CASSLSSTDTQYF
TRBJ1-2 | TRBV5-1 | CASSLGWTGAYGYTF
TRBJ1-2 | TRBV19 | CASRNRGGPYGYTF
TRBJ2-7 | TRBV19 | CASSLQGTYYEQYF
TRBJ2-5 | TRBV15 | CATSRVRGLETQYF
TRBJ1-3 | TRBV10-3 | CAALGTRGNTIYF
TRBJ1-5 | TRBV29-1 | CSVGGGNQPQHF
TRBJ2-4 | TRBV7-2 | CASSYPGQGNKNIQYF
TRBJ2-3 | TRBV7-2 | CASSVRDRVSDTQYF
TRBJ2-2 | TRBV5-1 | CASSLGGNTGELFF
TRBJ2-7 | TRBV27 | CASSLTSGGGYEQYF
TRBJ1-1 | TRBV18 | CASSPPNGQNTEAFF
TRBJ2-2 | TRBV2 | CASSEGANTGELFF
TRBJ2-5 | TRBV3-1/TRBV3-2 | CASSQGETQYF
TRBJ1-3 | TRBV7-2 | CAVDRGQGNTIYF
TRBJ1-4 | TRBV3-1/TRBV3-2 | CASSHGREGKLFF
TRBJ1-6 | TRBV5-6 | CASNGRGRNSPLHF
TRBJ1-5 | TRBV2 | CASRGGLLINQPQHF
TRBJ2-2 | TRBV11-3 | CASSGQTTGELFF
TRBJ2-1 | TRBV7-9 | CASSLAGSPGDEQFF
TRBJ2-7 | TRBV6-5 | CASRLITGEQYF
TRBJ1-2 | TRBV7-9 | CASSLRDNYGYTF
TRBJ2-5 | TRBV19 | CASSITDLQETQYF
TRBJ1-4 | TRBV5-1 | CASSLSAGSEKLFF
TRBJ2-6 | TRBV5-1 | CASREGQMTGANVLTF
TRBJ1-6 | TRBV7-9 | CASSFGTGVSPLHF
TRBJ1-2 | TRBV19 | CASSPERTRPNYGYTF